This passage covers 7 T cell receptor beta chains from one sample sequenced in a study of T-cell reconstitution after alpha-beta-depleted transplantation in children (dated by TCRdb to about 2016). The sample's treatment or condition label, in plain terms: allogeneic hematopoietic cell transplantation with graft depleted of TCRalphabeta T cells and CD19 B cells. Library generation was performed with PCR. TCRdb records Illumina HiSeq 2500 as the sequencer. TCR libraries were prepared with molecular barcoding, using unique molecular identifiers to normalize TCRbeta repertoire quantification. TCRdb applied fastp at Q25 and MiXCR to the public reads, then kept only in-frame beta chains. Identical CDR3 proteins give one entry, which carries the most common genes and DNA. In this sample the table shows approximately 1,000,000 distinct CDR3 sequences, about 29% of which occur a single time. Jointly, the top ten make up 28% of the sample.

Specimen: PBMCs, mostly from graft donor cells, collected 360 days after TCRalphabeta/CD19-depleted stem cell transplant. Receptor source: a boy in the first two years of life who had a stem cell transplant for SCID, so the T cells may come from the graft donor.

This rearrangement joins TRBV9 to TRBJ2-7; the match to TRBD1 covers 7 bases. Germline CDR1 and CDR2: SGDLS and YYNGEE. The length of the CDR3 is 16 residues. With V trimmed by 2 bases and J by 0 bases, 8 bases remained unmatched. Written as DNA, the CDR3 is TGTGCCAGCAGCGTCAACCCAGGGGGAGCCTCCTACGAGCAGTACTTC. As protein: CASSVNPGGASYEQYF.

V and J are TRBV5-6 and TRBJ2-4; D possibly corresponds to TRBD1 (6 bases). V lost 4 bases and J lost 2, with 22 bases in between. Germline CDR1 SGHDT, CDR2 YYEEEE. This CDR3 has 18 amino acids. The CDR3 bases are TGTGCCAGCAGCCATACGCCCTTTGGGCAGGGGACCAAAAACATTCAGTACTTC. Translating it yields CASSHTPFGQGTKNIQYF.

The CDR3 here is CASSLWYGTSTDTQYF. The CDR3 bases are TGCGCCAGCAGCTTGTGGTATGGGACATCCACAGATACGCAGTATTTT. The chain joins TRBV5-1 to TRBJ2-3, with a tentative D call TRBD1 (6 bases). V was trimmed by 1 base and J by 2 bases, leaving 14 bases between them. The germline V gene has CDR1 SGHRS and CDR2 YFSETQ. This CDR3 is 16 amino acids long.

The chain joins TRBV4-2 to TRBJ2-4; TRBD2 aligns across 11 bases. The CDR3 runs to 16 residues. The ends lost 3 bases at V and 4 bases at J; junction bases unmatched: 5. The germline V gene encodes CDR1 LGHNA and CDR2 YNFKEQ. This CDR3 reads CASSHDLAGGKNIQYF. The CDR3 bases are TGTGCCAGCAGCCACGACCTAGCGGGGGGTAAAAACATTCAGTACTTC.

This clonotype came up a few times. V is TRBV6-1 and J is TRBJ2-3; TRBD2 aligns across 12 bases. The CDR3 is 16 amino acids. Trimming took 4 bases from V and 5 from J; bases not matched to a gene: 7. CDR1 MNHNS and CDR2 SASEGT come from the germline V gene. The CDR3 DNA reads as TGTGCCAGCAGTGTAACTAGCGGGGGGCGGGGAGATACGCAGTATTTT. The encoded protein is CASSVTSGGRGDTQYF.

This clonotype was found a few times. The chain joins TRBV5-1 to TRBJ1-2; no reliable D call. Trimming cost V 1 base and J 5 bases, with 15 bases left between them. Germline V gene lookup returns CDR1 SGHRS and CDR2 YFSETQ. CDR3 length equals 15 residues. The CDR3 DNA follows: TGCGCCAGCAGCTTGAACTGGGAAGGCGGGTATGGCTACACCTTC. This encodes CASSLNWEGGYGYTF.

The rearrangement joins TRBV20-1 to TRBJ1-2, with unresolved D. CDR1 DFQATT and CDR2 SNEGSKA come from the germline V gene (reference sequence). The CDR3 spans 12 residues. The V and J ends lost 3 bases and 4 bases respectively, with 9 bases between them. The CDR3 sequence is CSARRGSYGYTF. CDR3 DNA sequence: TGCAGTGCTAGGAGAGGTAGCTATGGCTACACCTTC.